This T cell receptor beta chain came from a study of blood T cells in healthy people across ages. This clonotype was counted only a few times. Drawing of peripheral blood yielded 8.5 to 10 milliliters from each donor. Through a sample-barcoded 5' primer and a J-beta primer mix, a second PCR was run for roughly 6 to 11 cycles. One entry per CDR3 protein, called by TCRdb with MiXCR from the 5' RACE reads. This table has 650,000 to 900,000 distinct CDR3 sequences, approximately 67% appearing once. Material for sequencing was blood. This clonotype was obtained from a man aged 25-45 years in good health.

The CDR3 DNA follows: TGCAGTGCAGCAGGGGTGTCCGGCAATGAGCAGTTCTTC. It specifies CSAAGVSGNEQFF. The chain recombines TRBV20-1 with TRBJ2-1; D perhaps matches TRBD1 (6 bases). V gave up 6 bases and J gave up 6 bases, with 15 bases separating them. The CDR3 sequence is 13 residues long. From germline, CDR1 is DFQATT and CDR2 SNEGSKA (reference sequence).